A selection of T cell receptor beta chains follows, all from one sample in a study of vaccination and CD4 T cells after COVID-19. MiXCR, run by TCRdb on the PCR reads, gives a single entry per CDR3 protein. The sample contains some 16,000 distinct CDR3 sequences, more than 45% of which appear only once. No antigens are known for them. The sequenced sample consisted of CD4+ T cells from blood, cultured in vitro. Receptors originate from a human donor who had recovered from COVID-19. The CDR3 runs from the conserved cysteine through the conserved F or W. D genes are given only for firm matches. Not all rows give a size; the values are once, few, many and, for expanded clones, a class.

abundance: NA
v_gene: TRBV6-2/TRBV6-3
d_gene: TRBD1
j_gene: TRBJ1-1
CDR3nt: TGTGCCAGCAGTTGGACAGGGGCAGGGACTGAAGCTTTCTTT
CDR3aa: CASSWTGAGTEAFF

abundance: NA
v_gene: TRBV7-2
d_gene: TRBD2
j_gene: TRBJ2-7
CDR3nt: TGTGCCAGCAGCCCACTAGCGTCCGAGCAGTACTTC
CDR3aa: CASSPLASEQYF

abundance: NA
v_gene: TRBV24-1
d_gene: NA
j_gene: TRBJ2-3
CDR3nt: TGTGCCACCAGTGATGGGGCAGGGAGCACAGATACGCAGTATTTT
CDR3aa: CATSDGAGSTDTQYF

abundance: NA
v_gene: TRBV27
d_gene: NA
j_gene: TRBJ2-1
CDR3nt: TGTGCCAGCAGTTTTCTCGGGACACAGCAGTTCTTC
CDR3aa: CASSFLGTQQFF

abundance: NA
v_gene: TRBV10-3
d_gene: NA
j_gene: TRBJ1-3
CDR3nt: TGTGCCATCAGTGAGGGGGCTACTGGAAACACCATATATTTT
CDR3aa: CAISEGATGNTIYF

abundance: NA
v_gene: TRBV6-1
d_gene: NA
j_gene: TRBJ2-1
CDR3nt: TGTGCCAGCAGCCCCCGGGGGAGGCGGGGTGAGCAGTTCTTC
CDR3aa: CASSPRGRRGEQFF

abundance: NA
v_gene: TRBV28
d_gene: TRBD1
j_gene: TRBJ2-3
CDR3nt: TGTGCCAGCAGCCGGACAGGGGTCACAGATACGCAGTATTTT
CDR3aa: CASSRTGVTDTQYF

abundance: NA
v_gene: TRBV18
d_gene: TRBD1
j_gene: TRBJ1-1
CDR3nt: TGTGCCAGCTCACAGGGGGCCGACACTGAAGCTTTCTTT
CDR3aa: CASSQGADTEAFF

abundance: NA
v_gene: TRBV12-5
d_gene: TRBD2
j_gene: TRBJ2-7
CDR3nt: TGTGCTAGTGCTCTAGCGGGAGGGACCTACGAGCAGTACTTC
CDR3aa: CASALAGGTYEQYF

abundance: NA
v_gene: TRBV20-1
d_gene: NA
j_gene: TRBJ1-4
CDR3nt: TGCAGTGCTAGAGGCACAGTTGAAAAACTGTTTTTT
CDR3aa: CSARGTVEKLFF

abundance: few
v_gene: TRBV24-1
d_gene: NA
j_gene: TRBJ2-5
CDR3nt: TGTGCCACCCCCAAGGACGGACACCAAGAGACCCAGTACTTC
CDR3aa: CATPKDGHQETQYF

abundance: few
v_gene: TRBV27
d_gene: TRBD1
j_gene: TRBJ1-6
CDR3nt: TGTGCCAGCCGGACAGGGGGGCCCTCTTCACCCCTCCACTTT
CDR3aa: CASRTGGPSSPLHF

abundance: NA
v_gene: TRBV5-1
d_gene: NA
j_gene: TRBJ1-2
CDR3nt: TGCGCCAGCAGCTTTGGGGAGCTCTATGGCTACACCTTC
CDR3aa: CASSFGELYGYTF

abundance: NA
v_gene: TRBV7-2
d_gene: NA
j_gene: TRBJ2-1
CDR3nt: TGTGCCAGCAGCTTGGACAGTTACAATGAGCAGTTCTTC
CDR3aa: CASSLDSYNEQFF

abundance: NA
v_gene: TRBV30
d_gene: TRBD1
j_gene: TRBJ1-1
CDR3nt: TGTGCCTGGAGTAAACAGGGGGGTACTGAAGCTTTCTTT
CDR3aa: CAWSKQGGTEAFF

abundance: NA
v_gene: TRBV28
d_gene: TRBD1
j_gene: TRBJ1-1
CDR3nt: TGTGCCAGCAGGAGGGGACAGGCCTTTGAAGCTTTCTTT
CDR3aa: CASRRGQAFEAFF